This T cell receptor beta chain is from a study of identical twins. Study results and limitations: Model-predicted out-of-frame TCR alpha sharing fell below observed values in monozygotic twins. Memory repertoires lacked the insertion deficit that abundant cord blood beta clonotypes showed.

As to this clonotype: What it recognizes is unknown.

Germline CDR1 SGHRS, CDR2 YFSETQ. This CDR3 comprises 14 residues. Deletions cut 10 bases from V and 11 bases from J, with 27 bases between. It was template switching that added a universal primer site, and there were unique molecular identifiers on the cDNA. MiXCR, applied by TCRdb to the 5' RACE reads, yields one record per CDR3 protein. The sample shows more than 1.5 million distinct CDR3 sequences, roughly a third of them seen only once. Sequenced input: cord blood. This receptor was obtained from a newborn girl in good health. The chain couples TRBV5-1 to TRBJ2-5; D perhaps matches TRBD1 (6 bases). CDR3 region: CAGGQGWIPTEQYF. CDR3 bases: TGCGCCGGCGGGCAGGGGTGGATACCTACGGAGCAGTACTTC.